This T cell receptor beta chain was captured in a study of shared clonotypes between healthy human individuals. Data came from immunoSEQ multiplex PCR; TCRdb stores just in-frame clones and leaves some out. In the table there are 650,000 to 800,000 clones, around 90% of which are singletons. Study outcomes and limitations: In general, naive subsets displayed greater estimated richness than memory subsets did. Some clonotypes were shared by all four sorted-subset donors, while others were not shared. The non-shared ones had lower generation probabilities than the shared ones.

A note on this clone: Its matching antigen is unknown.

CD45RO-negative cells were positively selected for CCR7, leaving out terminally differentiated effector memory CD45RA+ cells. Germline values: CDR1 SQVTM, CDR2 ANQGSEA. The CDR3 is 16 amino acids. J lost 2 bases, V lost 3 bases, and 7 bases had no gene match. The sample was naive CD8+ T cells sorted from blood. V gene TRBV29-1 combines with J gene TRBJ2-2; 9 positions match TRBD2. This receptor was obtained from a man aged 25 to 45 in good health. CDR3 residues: CSVEARTSDNTGELFF. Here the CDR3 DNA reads TGCAGCGTTGAGGCGCGGACTAGCGATAACACCGGGGAGCTGTTTTTT.